This TCR beta chain came from a study of blood T cells in healthy people across ages. V lost 4 bases, J lost 4 bases, and 15 bases lay in between. The CDR3 loop spans 16 amino acids. Germline V gene data show CDR1 as SGDLS and CDR2 as YYNGEE. This clonotype was seen more than once but under ten times. A sample-barcoded 5' primer and a J-beta primer mix were used in a second PCR of about 7 to 11 cycles. TCRdb called the 5' RACE reads again in MiXCR, with one record for every CDR3 protein. The data hold about 800,000 distinct CDR3 sequences, with around a quarter observed a single time. The same sample was also used in a study of T cells of mothers and their children.

The TCR was taken from a boy younger than 18 in good health. Sequenced: blood. This chain connects TRBV9 to TRBJ1-6; D not certain. This chain's CDR3 is CASSPSTTTYNSPLHF. CDR3 in DNA: TGTGCCAGCAGCCCCTCCACGACTACGTATAATTCACCCCTCCACTTT.